Listed below are T cell receptor beta chains from one sample, sequenced in a study of T cell clones after liver transplantation. Here immunoSEQ multiplex PCR was the method, and the copy in TCRdb shows in-frame clones only, minus some. This sample has more than 95,000 clones; 90% occur once, and the top ten carry around 0.8%. Specimen: CD4+ T cells from blood, collected 12 months after liver transplant. All receptors derive from a human patient who received a liver transplant. The graft donor may account for some of the T cells. The CDR3 runs from the conserved cysteine through the conserved F or W. The D gene is left open where the match is weak. Size is stated for part of the rows, as once, few or many counts, or as a class when the clone is expanded.

>.|TRBV6-5|.|TRBJ2-2
TGTGCCAGCAAAACGTTGGGGCCATCCGGGGAGCTGTTTTTT
CASKTLGPSGELFF
>.|TRBV7-2|.|TRBJ2-5
TGTGCCAGCAGCTTAGAGTTGACGCGAGAGACCCAGTACTTC
CASSLELTRETQYF
>few|TRBV7-2|.|TRBJ2-3
TGTGCCAGCAGCTGGGACACTAGCACAGATACGCAGTATTTT
CASSWDTSTDTQYF
>.|TRBV27|.|TRBJ2-2
TGTGCCAGCAGTTTACGTCGGGGTATGTCCACCGGGGAGCTGTTTTTT
CASSLRRGMSTGELFF
>.|TRBV4-3|TRBD2|TRBJ2-3
TGCGCCAGCAGCCAAACCTCGACTAGCGCAGATACGCAGTATTTT
CASSQTSTSADTQYF
>.|TRBV7-3|.|TRBJ2-3
TGTGCCAGCAGCAAAAGGTCGGGCGAGACAGATACGCAGTATTTT
CASSKRSGETDTQYF
>.|TRBV27|TRBD2|TRBJ2-2
TGTGCCAGCACCTACCGTGCGGGAGCGAATCGCGCCGGGGAGCTGTTTTTT
CASTYRAGANRAGELFF
>few|TRBV7-2|.|TRBJ1-4
TGTGCCAGCAGCTTAACCGCGACAGAACGTAATGAAAAACTGTTTTTT
CASSLTATERNEKLFF
>.|TRBV7-2|TRBD2|TRBJ2-1
TGTGCCAGCCGGACTAGCGGTCACGGTACCTACAATGAGCAGTTCTTC
CASRTSGHGTYNEQFF
>.|TRBV18|.|TRBJ2-1
TGTGCCAGCTCACCGGACCGGGGGAAATCCTACAATGAGCAGTTCTTC
CASSPDRGKSYNEQFF
>few|TRBV5-4|.|TRBJ2-5
TGTGCCAGCAGCTTGATCCTAGAACAAGAGACCCAGTACTTC
CASSLILEQETQYF
>once|TRBV2|.|TRBJ2-7
TGTGCCAGCAGTGAAGTGGCCCAGGGCGAGCAGTACTTC
CASSEVAQGEQYF
>.|TRBV2|TRBD1|TRBJ1-2
TGTGCCAGCAGCGGCCCGGACAGGGGGACGGGGGGCTACACCTTC
CASSGPDRGTGGYTF
>.|TRBV11-3|.|TRBJ2-2
TGTGCCAGCAGCCCCCTAAGGGTTGAGACCGGGGAGCTGTTTTTT
CASSPLRVETGELFF
>.|TRBV2|.|TRBJ1-2
TGTGCCAGCAGTGAAACCACAGGGAACTATGGCTACACCTTC
CASSETTGNYGYTF
>.|TRBV5-1|.|TRBJ1-2
TGCGCCAGCAGCGTGGGGGACCGCAGTAACTATGGCTACACCTTC
CASSVGDRSNYGYTF
>.|TRBV6-1|TRBD2|TRBJ2-1
TGTGCCAGCAGTGAAATCCCGCTAGCGGGAAGTGAGCAGTTCTTC
CASSEIPLAGSEQFF
>.|TRBV5-1|TRBD2|TRBJ2-3
TGCGCCAGCAGCTTAATCAGCGGGAGAAGATTGGCCACAGATACGCAGTATTTT
CASSLISGRRLATDTQYF
>.|TRBV7-9|TRBD1|TRBJ1-5
TGTGCCAGCAGCCAGACAGGGAGGTTAAATCAGCCCCAGCATTTT
CASSQTGRLNQPQHF
>.|TRBV28|.|TRBJ2-1
TGTGCCAGCCCTCCCCACCCTGGGGTTGGTGGGTCCAATGAGCAGTTCTTC
CASPPHPGVGGSNEQFF
>few|TRBV19|TRBD1|TRBJ1-2
TGTGCCAGCCTCGGCGGGACAGGGCAGCATGGCTACACCTTC
CASLGGTGQHGYTF
>once|TRBV5-1|.|TRBJ1-1
TGCGCCAGCAGCCGGACGGCAGATATGTTTATCTTT
CASSRTADMFIF
>once|TRBV5-6|.|TRBJ2-1
TGTGCCAGCAGCTTGATCGGGCCGAGCTCCTACAATGAGCAGTTCTTC
CASSLIGPSSYNEQFF
>.|TRBV9|.|TRBJ2-1
TGTGCCAGCAGCGTAGGGTCTAGCGTAAGGAACAATGAGCAGTTCTTC
CASSVGSSVRNNEQFF
>.|TRBV27|TRBD1|TRBJ2-5
TGTGCCAGCAGTTGGCGACAGGGTAAAGAGACCCAGTACTTC
CASSWRQGKETQYF
>.|TRBV5-1|.|TRBJ1-3
TGCGCCAGCAGCCCGTCAGGGGACGGAAACACCATATATTTT
CASSPSGDGNTIYF
>few|TRBV7-2|TRBD2|TRBJ2-1
TGTGCCAGCAGCTTAGAGGGGACTAGCGGGAGATACAACAATGAGCAGTTCTTC
CASSLEGTSGRYNNEQFF
>once|TRBV4-2|TRBD2|TRBJ2-1
TGTGCCAGCAGCCAGCTAGCGGGAGGGATTATTTATGAGCAGTTCTTC
CASSQLAGGIIYEQFF
>.|TRBV5-1|TRBD1|TRBJ1-1
TGCGCCAGCAAGGAGACAGGGCCCAACACTGAAGCTTTCTTT
CASKETGPNTEAFF
>.|TRBV19|TRBD1|TRBJ1-2
TGTGCCAGTAGTATTAACTGGCAGGGGGCTTTGGGCTACACCTTC
CASSINWQGALGYTF
>.|TRBV5-1|TRBD1|TRBJ2-2
TGCGCCAGCAGCTTGGTTCGACAGGGGGCCGGGGAGCTGTTTTTT
CASSLVRQGAGELFF
>.|TRBV6-5|.|TRBJ1-4
TGTGCCAGCAGTAACACGCCATCTAATGAAAAACTGTTTTTT
CASSNTPSNEKLFF
>.|TRBV11-3|.|TRBJ1-3
TGTGCCAGCAGCGAAGGATGGGAAAACACCATATATTTT
CASSEGWENTIYF
>.|TRBV7-9|TRBD1|TRBJ2-7
TGTGCCAGCAGCTTGGGGACAGCATACTCCTACGAGCAGTACTTC
CASSLGTAYSYEQYF
>few|TRBV28|TRBD2|TRBJ2-7
TGTGCCAGCGCCACTAGCGGGTCTTCCTACGAGCAGTACTTC
CASATSGSSYEQYF
>.|TRBV28|.|TRBJ1-4
TGTGCCAGCAGTTTAACTCGGGCTAATGAAAAACTGTTTTTT
CASSLTRANEKLFF
>.|TRBV18|.|TRBJ1-1
TGTGCCAGCTCACCGTCACAGGGTGTGAACACTGAAGCTTTCTTT
CASSPSQGVNTEAFF
>.|TRBV6-1|TRBD1|TRBJ1-2
TGTGCCAGCAGGCAGGGGGCCAACTATGGCTACACCTTC
CASRQGANYGYTF
>.|TRBV4-2|.|TRBJ2-1
TGTGCCAGCAGCGCAGGACAGACCAGTGAGATCGATGAGCAGTTCTTC
CASSAGQTSEIDEQFF
>.|TRBV19|.|TRBJ1-3
TGTGCCAGTAGTATTGGAGGTTTTTCTGGAAACACCATATATTTT
CASSIGGFSGNTIYF
>.|TRBV11-3|.|TRBJ2-3
TGTGCCAGCAGCTTATTCAGCGGAGGGGCAGATACGCAGTATTTT
CASSLFSGGADTQYF
>.|TRBV10-2|TRBD2|TRBJ2-7
TGCGCCAGCAGTGAAACTAGCGGGAGCTACGAGCAGTACTTC
CASSETSGSYEQYF
>.|TRBV11-3|TRBD1|TRBJ2-7
TGTGCCAGCAGCCCGGGACAGGACTTTACCTACGAGCAGTACTTC
CASSPGQDFTYEQYF
>.|TRBV7-2|TRBD2|TRBJ2-7
TGTGCCAGCAGCCCGGCCGGGACTAGCGGGAGCCCCTACTTC
CASSPAGTSGSPYF
>.|TRBV6-5|.|TRBJ1-3
TGTGCCAGCGGACGCTCTGGAAACACCATATATTTT
CASGRSGNTIYF